This TCR beta chain appears in the sequencing data of a study of blood T cells in healthy people across ages. In the case of this clonotype: No antigen is known for it.

The CDR3 contains 13 residues. V lost 3 bases and J lost 2; bases outside the gene matches: 2. The germline V gene encodes CDR1 DFQATT and CDR2 SNEGSKA (reference sequence). Study results and limitations: Diversity was estimated from one million T cells, and these estimates were considered underestimates.

Through a sample-barcoded 5' primer and a J-beta primer mix, a second PCR was run for roughly 6 to 12 cycles. Each cDNA molecule carried a tag from a template-switch adaptor that contained 12 random nucleotides. Each CDR3 protein is one row after TCRdb ran MiXCR on the 5' RACE reads. The sample shows about 1.4 million distinct CDR3 sequences, approximately 59% of them seen only once. The chain has TRBV20-1 and TRBJ2-3, with TRBD1 identical over 7 bases. The sample was blood. The source is a man between 18 and 35 years old in good health. The CDR3 bases are TGCAGTGCTAGGGACAGGAACACAGATACGCAGTATTTT. It is translated as CSARDRNTDTQYF.